The 22 T cell receptor beta chains presented below share a single source sample, sequenced in a study of PD-1 blockade in classical Hodgkin lymphoma. Some clones are missing from TCRdb's copy, which holds only in-frame ones; the method was immunoSEQ multiplex PCR. In the table there are roughly 20,000 clones, approximately 89% of which are singletons. This sample's time point: cycle 4 day 1 (C4D1), after more than 5 weeks of nivolumab. Brentuximab vedotin exposure varied among the patients, all of whom had relapsed after autologous stem cell transplantation. Sequenced here: peripheral blood mononuclear cells (PBMCs), sampled before the fourth cycle of nivolumab. Receptor source: a human donor with classical Hodgkin lymphoma.

This clone was found a few times. The chain carries TRBV18 and TRBJ1-5; D is perhaps TRBD1 (5 bases). The germline V and J ends were trimmed by 6 bases and 0 bases, with 12 bases remaining between them. The CDR3 has 15 amino acids. Germline CDR1 KGHSH, CDR2 LQKENI. The CDR3 bases are TGTGCCAGCTCTAGGGGAATCCATAGCAATCAGCCCCAGCATTTT. Residues: CASSRGIHSNQPQHF.

The chain is built from TRBV14 and TRBJ2-1; the match to TRBD2 covers 14 bases. The CDR3 spans 14 residues. The V gene's germline CDR1 is SGHDN and CDR2 FVKESK. Trimming cost V 4 bases and J 15 bases; bases outside gene matches: 8. The CDR3 DNA follows: TGTGCCAGCAGCCTCCGGGGACTAGCGGGAGTTTTGTTCTTC. This translates into CASSLRGLAGVLFF. The variable domain in full, with the rest retrieved from reference TRBV14 and TRBJ2-1, is EAGVTQFPSHSVIEKGQTVTLRCDPISGHDNLYWYRRVMGKEIKFLLHFVKESKQDESGMPNNRFLAERTGGTYSTLKVQPAELEDSGVYFCASSLRGLAGVLFFGPGTRLTVL.

The chain combines TRBV6-5 with TRBJ1-2, with no clear D. V was cut by 2 bases and J by 0 bases, with 7 bases left in between. The germline gives CDR1 MNHEY, CDR2 SVGAGI. The CDR3 is made up of 14 amino acids. The chain's CDR3 is CASSYDFSNYGYTF. In nucleotides, the CDR3 is TGTGCCAGCAGTTACGATTTTTCTAACTATGGCTACACCTTC.

The J gene is TRBJ1-3, the V gene TRBV6-5, with 8 positions matching TRBD1. In germline, CDR1 is MNHEY, CDR2 SVGAGI. V lost 5 bases and J lost 3; bases outside the gene matches: 6. The CDR3 sequence is 15 residues long. Here the CDR3 DNA reads TGTGCCAGCAGTAAACAGGGGGAAGGTGGAAACACCATATATTTT. This translates into CASSKQGEGGNTIYF.

This chain connects TRBV7-9 to TRBJ2-7; maybe TRBD2 (5 bases). Trimming left V 0 bases short and J 2 bases short, with 11 bases between. This CDR3 comprises 15 residues. Germline V gene lookup returns CDR1 SEHNR and CDR2 FQNEAQ (reference sequence). The DNA of the CDR3 is TGTGCCAGCAGCTTAGCGGGAGAGGCCCCCTACGAGCAGTACTTC. Its translation is CASSLAGEAPYEQYF.

This chain links TRBV19 with TRBJ1-5, with D possibly matching TRBD1 (6 bases). The CDR3 is made up of 14 amino acids. The germline V and J ends were trimmed by 5 bases and 7 bases, with 15 bases remaining between them. From germline, CDR1 is LNHDA and CDR2 SQIVND (reference sequence). The CDR3 spells CASSGWGADQPQHF. Written as DNA, the CDR3 is TGTGCCAGTAGTGGGTGGGGGGCGGACCAGCCCCAGCATTTT.

This clone was counted between two and nine times. The V gene is TRBV13, the J gene TRBJ1-6; 7 positions agree with TRBD1. V was pared by 1 base and J by 5 bases, with 2 bases of the junction left unmatched. The CDR3 length is 15 residues. Germline CDR1 reads PRHDT; CDR2 reads FYEKMQ (reference sequence). For the CDR3, the DNA is TGTGCCAGCAGCTTAGAAAGGGGGCATAATTCACCCCTCCACTTT. Protein sequence: CASSLERGHNSPLHF.

In nucleotides, the CDR3 is TGTGCCAGACGGGACAGGGGGGTCGAGCAGTACTTC. This sequence encodes CARRDRGVEQYF. V and J are TRBV5-3 and TRBJ2-7; 11 positions agree with TRBD1. TRBV5-3 carries the ORF label, with uncertain function. The CDR3 has 12 residues. J lost 6 bases, V lost 7 bases, and 3 bases had no gene match.

By its share, this clone is medium-sized. V gene TRBV5-6 combines with J gene TRBJ2-7; weak D call: TRBD2 (5 bases). This CDR3 region has 13 residues. V lost 4 bases and J 3 bases, leaving 11 bases between the germline ends. Germline lookup yields CDR1 SGHDT and CDR2 YYEEEE. This CDR3 is CASSPVGIYEQYF. The CDR3 DNA is TGTGCCAGCAGCCCCGTCGGGATCTACGAGCAGTACTTC.

The chain uses TRBV4-1 and TRBJ2-1; TRBD1 matches at 8 bases. The germline V gene encodes CDR1 MGHRA and CDR2 YSYEKL. CDR3 length: 15 amino acids. V trimming: 4 bases; J trimming: 9 bases; junction bases outside the gene matches: 11. This CDR3 reads CASSLPGQAKAEQFF. CDR3 coding DNA: TGCGCCAGCAGCCTACCGGGACAGGCGAAGGCTGAGCAGTTCTTC.

The J gene is TRBJ1-6, the V gene TRBV7-9; 7 nucleotides match TRBD1. Unmatched junction bases numbered 7, after V lost 5 bases and J lost 6 bases. The CDR3 covers 15 residues. Germline CDR1 reads SEHNR; CDR2 reads FQNEAQ (reference sequence). CDR3 bases: TGTGCCAGCAGCCACAAGGGACAGATTAATTCACCCCTCCACTTT. This translates into CASSHKGQINSPLHF.

V gene TRBV21-1 combines with J gene TRBJ2-2; the D call TRBD2 from the table was never checked on the DNA. TRBV21-1 is a pseudogene segment. This CDR3 has 16 residues. The CDR3 region is CAGGNPGTANTGELFF. CDR3 coding DNA: TGTGCCGGAGGAAACCCCGGGACTGCGAACACCGGGGAGCTGTTTTTT.

This chain connects TRBV7-6 to TRBJ1-3, with D possibly being TRBD1 (5 bases). V was trimmed by 3 bases and J by 2 bases, leaving 14 bases between them. Germline V gene sequence: CDR1 SGHVS, CDR2 FNYEAQ. The CDR3 loop spans 16 amino acids. DNA of the CDR3: TGTGCCAGCAGCTTTTTAGACAGCGCAACTGGAAACACCATATATTTT. It is translated as CASSFLDSATGNTIYF.

The chain joins TRBV4-3 to TRBJ2-3; 7 nucleotides agree with TRBD1. Germline V gives CDR1 LGHNA, CDR2 YSLEER. V lost 0 bases to trimming and J lost 4 bases; unmatched junction nucleotides: 7. The CDR3 has 16 amino acids. This chain's CDR3 is CASSQDLDRLPDTQYF. Written as DNA, the CDR3 is TGCGCCAGCAGCCAAGATTTGGACAGGCTACCAGATACGCAGTATTTT.

The chain employs TRBV9 and TRBJ1-6, with D tentatively TRBD1 (6 bases). The CDR3 contains 16 residues. Germline V gene lookup returns CDR1 SGDLS and CDR2 YYNGEE. The germline V and J ends were trimmed by 3 bases and 2 bases, with 12 bases remaining between them. CDR3 coding DNA: TGTGCCAGCAGCGCCTTAGGACAGCCCTATAATTCACCCCTCCACTTT. Translated, it gives CASSALGQPYNSPLHF. Using reference TRBV9 and TRBJ1-6 for the parts outside the CDR3, the full variable domain is DSGVTQTPKHLITATGQRVTLRCSPRSGDLSVYWYQQSLDQGLQFLIQYYNGEERAKGNILERFSAQQFPDLHSELNLSSLELGDSALYFCASSALGQPYNSPLHFGNGTRLTVT.

This chain connects TRBV27 to TRBJ2-3; D call uncertain. CDR3 length equals 16 residues. Germline lookup yields CDR1 MNHEY and CDR2 SMNVEV (reference sequence). V lost 0 bases, J lost 0 bases, and 10 bases lay in between. The CDR3 region is CASSLSGFGSTDTQYF. Written as DNA, the CDR3 is TGTGCCAGCAGTTTATCGGGGTTTGGGAGCACAGATACGCAGTATTTT.

This chain joins TRBV28 and TRBJ2-1; 10 bases are a match to TRBD2. CDR1 and CDR2 (germline): MDHEN, SYDVKM. V was clipped by 2 bases and J by 3 bases; unmatched bases: 7. The CDR3 has 17 residues. CDR3 sequence (DNA): TGTGCCAGCAGTTTAGGGGCTAGCGGGGGCTACTACAATGAGCAGTTCTTC. Amino acids: CASSLGASGGYYNEQFF. The variable domain in full, with the rest retrieved from reference TRBV28 and TRBJ2-1, is DVKVTQSSRYLVKRTGEKVFLECVQDMDHENMFWYRQDPGLGLRLIYFSYDVKMKEKGDIPEGYSVSREKKERFSLILESASTNQTSMYLCASSLGASGGYYNEQFFGPGTRLTVL.

V gene TRBV27 combines with J gene TRBJ2-6; a possible D gene is TRBD2 (6 bases). The CDR3 covers 15 residues. Germline CDR1 reads MNHEY; CDR2 reads SMNVEV (reference sequence). Between the trimmed V and J ends, which lost 6 bases and 1 base, there was a span of 10 bases. Here the CDR3 DNA reads TGTGCCAGCAGAAACGGGGGTTCTGGGGCCAACGTCCTGACTTTC. It yields the protein CASRNGGSGANVLTF.

The V and J genes are TRBV2 and TRBJ2-3; D might be TRBD1 or TRBD2, each matching 6 bases. The CDR3 covers 14 residues. Trimming left V 7 bases short and J 0 bases short, with 11 bases between. Germline lookup yields CDR1 SNHLY and CDR2 FYNNEI. CDR3 region: CASKPGASTDTQYF. CDR3 in DNA: TGTGCCAGCAAACCGGGGGCGAGCACAGATACGCAGTATTTT.

This chain links TRBV2 with TRBJ1-1, with a possible D match to TRBD1 (5 bases). CDR1 is SNHLY, CDR2 FYNNEI, per germline. Deletions cut 9 bases from V and 0 bases from J, with 11 bases between. This CDR3 region has 13 residues. The CDR3 region is CARTGGMNTEAFF. In DNA, the CDR3 is TGTGCCAGAACTGGGGGTATGAACACTGAAGCTTTCTTT.

The chain employs TRBV10-3 and TRBJ2-1; unclear D gene. This CDR3 contains 13 residues. Trimming took 0 bases from V and 6 from J, leaving 6 bases between them. Germline V lookup: CDR1 ENHRY, CDR2 SYGVKD. CDR3 DNA: TGTGCCATCAGTGAGTCGGTTTCCAATGAGCAGTTCTTC. It translates to CAISESVSNEQFF.

This chain connects TRBV19 to TRBJ2-7; 8 bases fit TRBD1. Germline CDR1 reads LNHDA; CDR2 reads SQIVND (reference sequence). The junction had 7 bases not matched to a gene; V was cut back by 4 bases and J by 5 bases. This CDR3 spans 14 amino acids. CDR3: CASSTGQGRNEQYF. The DNA of the CDR3 is TGTGCCAGTAGTACCGGACAGGGAAGGAACGAGCAGTACTTC.